These T cell receptor beta chains were read from a single sample in a study of blood T cells in healthy people across ages. TCRdb reprocessed the 5' RACE reads with MiXCR, giving one entry per CDR3 protein. The repertoire has approximately 2,000,000 distinct CDR3 sequences, about two fifths of them found once; the top ten carry 20% to 25%. What was sequenced was blood. These receptors were collected from a human donor in good health. Both conserved end residues are trimmed from each CDR3.

CDR3 protein,V gene
ASSLERADTQY,TRBV12-3/TRBV12-4
SASRVREGVDEQF,TRBV20-1
ASSNPLIGYT,TRBV28
SVETGPYGYT,TRBV29-1
SVGGPRGTEAF,TRBV29-1
SAESGPAGNRMGTDTQY,TRBV20-1
AITSKQGTEAF,TRBV10-3
ASSHWDAPSQQY,TRBV3-1
ASSATGQANTEAF,TRBV11-2
ASSAGQVTYEQY,TRBV7-9
SVEDRNRGHIYEQY,TRBV29-1